This T cell receptor beta chain derives from a study of CD8+CD57+ T cells in acquired aplastic anemia. Study-wide findings and caveats: Lower diversity was found in CD8+CD57+ cells than in total CD4+ and CD8+ pools in patients.

This clonotype was observed at least ten times. Its matching antigen is unknown. With V trimmed by 2 bases and J by 3 bases, 11 bases remained unmatched. The CDR3 covers 18 residues. The germline V gene encodes CDR1 SGHRS and CDR2 YFSETQ. All patients picked for sequencing had shown, by flow cytometry, an expansion of CD8+CD57+ cells. Beads enriched the CD8+CD57+ cells, and these gave a mean 1.6 ug DNA. The template for TCR beta VDJ and CDR3 sequence profiling was genomic DNA. TCRdb recomputed calls from the reads with MiXCR, one row per CDR3 protein. The repertoire holds 17,000 or so distinct CDR3 sequences, with around two fifths as singletons.

The sequenced material came from CD8+CD57+ T cells sorted from PBMCs. Subset indicated: bead-enriched CD8+CD57+ effector memory T cells from SAA patients. V usage is TRBV5-1 and J usage is TRBJ1-4; TRBD1 agrees at 9 bases. This TCR came from a human donor with aplastic anemia. As DNA, the CDR3 is TGCGCCAGCAGCTTACCGGGACAGGGAGACACTCCTAATGAAAAACTGTTTTTT. This codes for CASSLPGQGDTPNEKLFF.